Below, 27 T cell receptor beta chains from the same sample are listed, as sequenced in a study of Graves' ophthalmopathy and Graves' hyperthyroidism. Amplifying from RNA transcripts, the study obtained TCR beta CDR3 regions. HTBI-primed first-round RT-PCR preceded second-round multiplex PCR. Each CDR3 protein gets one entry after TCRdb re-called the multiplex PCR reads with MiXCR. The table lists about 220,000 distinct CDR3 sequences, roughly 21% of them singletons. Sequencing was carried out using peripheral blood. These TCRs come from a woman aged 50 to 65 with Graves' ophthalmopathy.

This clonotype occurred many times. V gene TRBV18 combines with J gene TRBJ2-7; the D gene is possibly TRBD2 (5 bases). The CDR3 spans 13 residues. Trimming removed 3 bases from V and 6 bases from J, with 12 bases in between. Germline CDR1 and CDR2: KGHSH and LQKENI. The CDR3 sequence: CASSPTEGTEQYF. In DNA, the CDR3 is TGTGCCAGCTCACCCACCGAGGGTACCGAGCAGTACTTC.

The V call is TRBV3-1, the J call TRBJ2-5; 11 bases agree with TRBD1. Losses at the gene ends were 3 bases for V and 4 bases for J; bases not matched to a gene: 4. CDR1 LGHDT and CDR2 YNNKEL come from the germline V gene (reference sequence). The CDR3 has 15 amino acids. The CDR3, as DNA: TGTGCCAGCAGCCACCGGACAGGGGGCGCAGAGACCCAGTACTTC. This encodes CASSHRTGGAETQYF.

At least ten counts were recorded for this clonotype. CDR3 amino acids: CASSGTVNSPLHF. DNA for the CDR3: TGTGCCAGCAGCGGGACAGTAAATTCACCCCTCCACTTT. This chain links TRBV12-3 or TRBV12-4 with TRBJ1-6; 7 bases map to TRBD1. The CDR3 consists of 13 residues. V dropped 6 bases and J dropped 7; count of bases not matched to a gene: 3.

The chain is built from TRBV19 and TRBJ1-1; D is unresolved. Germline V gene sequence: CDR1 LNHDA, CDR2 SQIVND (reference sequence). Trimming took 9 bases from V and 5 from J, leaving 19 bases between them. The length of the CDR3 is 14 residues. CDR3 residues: CASWDRGRQTEAFF. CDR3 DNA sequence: TGTGCCAGCTGGGATCGAGGGCGGCAGACTGAAGCTTTCTTT.

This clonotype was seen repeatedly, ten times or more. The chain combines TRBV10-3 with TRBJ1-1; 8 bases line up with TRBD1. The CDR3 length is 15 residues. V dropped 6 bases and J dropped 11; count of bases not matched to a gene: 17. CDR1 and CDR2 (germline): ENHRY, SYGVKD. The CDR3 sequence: CAISQISGGARNAFF. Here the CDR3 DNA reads TGTGCCATCAGCCAGATTTCAGGGGGCGCGAGGAACGCTTTCTTT.

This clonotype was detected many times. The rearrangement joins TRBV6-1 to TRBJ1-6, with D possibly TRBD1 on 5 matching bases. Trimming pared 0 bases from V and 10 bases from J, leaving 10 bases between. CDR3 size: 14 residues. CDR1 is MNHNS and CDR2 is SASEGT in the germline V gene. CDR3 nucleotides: TGTGCCAGCAGTGAAGCCGGGGGTGGATCACCCCTCCACTTT. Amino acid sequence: CASSEAGGGSPLHF.

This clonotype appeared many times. CDR3: CASSLGQFDIQYF. DNA of the CDR3: TGTGCCAGCAGCTTAGGGCAGTTCGACATTCAGTACTTC. J is TRBJ2-4 and V is TRBV11-2; no clear D. Looked up from germline, CDR1 is SGHAT and CDR2 is FQNNGV. The CDR3 has 13 amino acids. The ends were cut back, 1 base at V and 8 bases at J, with 9 bases in the middle.

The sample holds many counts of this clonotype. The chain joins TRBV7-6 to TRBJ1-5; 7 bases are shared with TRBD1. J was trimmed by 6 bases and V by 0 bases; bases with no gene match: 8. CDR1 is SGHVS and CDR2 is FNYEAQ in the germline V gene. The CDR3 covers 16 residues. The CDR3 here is CASSLARRGLGQPQHF. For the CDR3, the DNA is TGTGCCAGCAGCTTAGCTCGCAGGGGGTTAGGTCAGCCCCAGCATTTT.

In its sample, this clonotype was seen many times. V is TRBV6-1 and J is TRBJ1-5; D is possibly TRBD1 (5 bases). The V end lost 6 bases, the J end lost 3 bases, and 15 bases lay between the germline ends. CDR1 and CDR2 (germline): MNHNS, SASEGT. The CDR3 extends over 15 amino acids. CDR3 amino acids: CASSRQLNLNQPQHF. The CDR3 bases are TGTGCCAGCAGCCGACAGCTCAACCTCAATCAGCCCCAGCATTTT.

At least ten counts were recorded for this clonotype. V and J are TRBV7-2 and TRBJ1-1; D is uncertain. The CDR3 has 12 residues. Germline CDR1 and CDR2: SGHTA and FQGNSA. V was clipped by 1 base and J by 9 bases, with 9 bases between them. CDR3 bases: TGTGCCAGCAGCTTAGGCCGGAACAAAGCTTTCTTT. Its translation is CASSLGRNKAFF.

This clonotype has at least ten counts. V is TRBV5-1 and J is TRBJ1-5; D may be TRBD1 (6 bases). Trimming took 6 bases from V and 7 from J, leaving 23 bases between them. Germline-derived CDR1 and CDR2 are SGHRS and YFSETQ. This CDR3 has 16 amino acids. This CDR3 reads CASTDKPYGTTQPQHF. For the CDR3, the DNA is TGCGCCAGCACCGACAAGCCTTACGGGACAACGCAGCCCCAGCATTTT.

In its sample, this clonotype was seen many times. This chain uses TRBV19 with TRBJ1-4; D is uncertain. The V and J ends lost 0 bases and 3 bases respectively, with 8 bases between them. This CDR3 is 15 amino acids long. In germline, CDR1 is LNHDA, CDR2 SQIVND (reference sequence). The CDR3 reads CASSIESAANEKLFF. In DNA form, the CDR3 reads TGTGCCAGTAGTATAGAGTCTGCAGCTAATGAAAAACTGTTTTTT.

The CDR3 sequence: CASSLALEFWEQYF. DNA for the CDR3: TGTGCCAGCAGTTTGGCCCTCGAGTTTTGGGAGCAGTACTTC. The chain combines TRBV28 with TRBJ2-7; no firm D call. Trimming pared 3 bases from V and 7 bases from J, leaving 16 bases between. The germline V gene encodes CDR1 MDHEN and CDR2 SYDVKM. The CDR3 has 14 amino acids.

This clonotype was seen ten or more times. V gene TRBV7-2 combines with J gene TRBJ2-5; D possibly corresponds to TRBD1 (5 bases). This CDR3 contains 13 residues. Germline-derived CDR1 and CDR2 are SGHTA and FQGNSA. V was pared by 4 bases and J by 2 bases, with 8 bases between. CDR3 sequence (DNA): TGTGCCAGCAGCTCGAGGACACAAGAGACCCAGTACTTC. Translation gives CASSSRTQETQYF.

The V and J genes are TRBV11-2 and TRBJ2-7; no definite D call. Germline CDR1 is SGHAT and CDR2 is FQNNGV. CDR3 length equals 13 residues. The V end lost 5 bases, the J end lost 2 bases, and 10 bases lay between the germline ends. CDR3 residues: CASSTTRPYEQYF. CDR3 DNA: TGTGCCAGCAGCACTACGCGGCCCTACGAGCAGTACTTC.

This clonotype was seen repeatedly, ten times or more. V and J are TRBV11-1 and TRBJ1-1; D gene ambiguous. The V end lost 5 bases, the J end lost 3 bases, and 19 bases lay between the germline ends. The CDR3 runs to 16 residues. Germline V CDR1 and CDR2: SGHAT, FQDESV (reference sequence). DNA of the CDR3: TGTGCCAGCAGCCACCCGCTGGCATCCTGGGACACTGAAGCTTTCTTT. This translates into CASSHPLASWDTEAFF.

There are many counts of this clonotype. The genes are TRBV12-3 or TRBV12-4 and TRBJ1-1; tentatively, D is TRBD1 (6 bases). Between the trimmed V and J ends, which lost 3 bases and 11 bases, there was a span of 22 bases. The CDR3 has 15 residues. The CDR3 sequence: CASSFRDNLRSGAFF. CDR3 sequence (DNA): TGTGCCAGCAGTTTTCGGGACAACCTTCGTTCCGGGGCTTTCTTT.

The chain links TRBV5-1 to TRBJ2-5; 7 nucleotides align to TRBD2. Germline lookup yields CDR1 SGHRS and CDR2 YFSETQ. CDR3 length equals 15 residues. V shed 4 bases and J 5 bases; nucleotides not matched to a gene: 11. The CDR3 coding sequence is TGCGCCAGCAGCCCCCCAGCGGGATCTGATGAGACCCAGTACTTC. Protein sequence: CASSPPAGSDETQYF.

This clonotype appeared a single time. Here the CDR3 DNA reads TGTGCCAGTAGGGCTCCGGGACAGTCGAACACCGGGGAGCTGTTTTTT. Translation: CASRAPGQSNTGELFF. V is TRBV19 and J is TRBJ2-2; 7 bases fit TRBD1. The V gene's germline CDR1 is LNHDA and CDR2 SQIVND (reference sequence). The CDR3 contains 16 residues. The junction had 7 bases not matched to a gene; V was cut back by 6 bases and J by 0 bases.

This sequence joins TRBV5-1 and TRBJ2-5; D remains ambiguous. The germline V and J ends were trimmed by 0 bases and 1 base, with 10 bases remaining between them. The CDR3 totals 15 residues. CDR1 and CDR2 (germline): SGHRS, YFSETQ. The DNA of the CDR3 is TGCGCCAGCAGCTTGGGTCTACCCCTCCAAGAGACCCAGTACTTC. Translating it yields CASSLGLPLQETQYF.

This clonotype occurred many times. The CDR3 DNA sequence: TGTGCCTGGAGTGTACAGTTACACTCCTACGAGCAGTACTTC. Translated, it gives CAWSVQLHSYEQYF. The rearrangement uses TRBV30 and TRBJ2-7; D is uncertain. V lost 0 bases and J lost 0, with 9 bases in between. Germline values: CDR1 GTSNPN, CDR2 SVGIG (reference sequence). The CDR3 totals 14 residues. Looking up the rest from reference TRBV30 and TRBJ2-7 gives the full variable domain: SQTIHQWPATLVQPVGSPLSLECTVEGTSNPNLYWYRQAAGRGLQLLFYSVGIGQISSEVPQNLSASRPQDRQFILSSKKLLLSDSGFYLCAWSVQLHSYEQYFGPGTRLTVT.

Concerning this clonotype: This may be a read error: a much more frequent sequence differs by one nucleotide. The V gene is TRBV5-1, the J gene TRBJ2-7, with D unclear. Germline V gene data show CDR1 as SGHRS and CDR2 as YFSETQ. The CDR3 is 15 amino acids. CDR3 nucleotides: TGCGTCAGCAGCTTGGGTCGGAAGGTGGTTGACGAGCAGTACTTC. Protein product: CVSSLGRKVVDEQYF.

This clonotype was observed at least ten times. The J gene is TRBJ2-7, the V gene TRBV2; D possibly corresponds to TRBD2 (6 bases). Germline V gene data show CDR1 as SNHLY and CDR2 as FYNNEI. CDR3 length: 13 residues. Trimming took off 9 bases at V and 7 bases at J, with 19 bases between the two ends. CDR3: CARGYGSGGEQYF. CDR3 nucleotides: TGTGCCAGGGGCTACGGCTCAGGAGGGGAGCAGTACTTC.

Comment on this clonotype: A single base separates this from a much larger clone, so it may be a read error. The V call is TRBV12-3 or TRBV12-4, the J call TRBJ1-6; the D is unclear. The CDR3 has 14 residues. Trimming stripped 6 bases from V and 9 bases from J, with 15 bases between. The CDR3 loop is CASSQYVVSSPLHF. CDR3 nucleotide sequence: TGTGCCAGCAGCCAATACGTGGTAAGTTCACCCCTCCACTTT.

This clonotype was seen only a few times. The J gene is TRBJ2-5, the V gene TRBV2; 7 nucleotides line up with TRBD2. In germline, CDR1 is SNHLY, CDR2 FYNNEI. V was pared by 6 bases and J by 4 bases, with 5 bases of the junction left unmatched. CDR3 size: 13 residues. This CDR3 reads CASSGLDGETQYF. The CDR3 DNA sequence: TGTGCCAGCAGCGGACTAGATGGAGAGACCCAGTACTTC.

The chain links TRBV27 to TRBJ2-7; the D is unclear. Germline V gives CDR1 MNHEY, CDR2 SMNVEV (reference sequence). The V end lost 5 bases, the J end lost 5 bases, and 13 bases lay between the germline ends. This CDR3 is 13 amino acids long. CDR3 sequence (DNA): TGTGCCAGCAGTCCTCGGCCGGTCGACGAGCAGTACTTC. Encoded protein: CASSPRPVDEQYF.

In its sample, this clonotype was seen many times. CDR3 nucleotides: TGTGCCAGCAGCGTCGGTGGTTTCTCCTACGAGCAGTACTTC. Its protein product is CASSVGGFSYEQYF. V is TRBV12-3 or TRBV12-4 and J is TRBJ2-7; D ambiguous. Trimming shortened V by 6 bases and J by 0 bases, and 12 bases separated the two germline ends. The CDR3 length is 14 residues.